Following are 18 T cell receptor beta chains from one sample sequenced in a study of immune cell composition in non-small cell lung cancer. The table came from immunoSEQ multiplex PCR; TCRdb's copy has only in-frame clones and leaves some out. Found here are roughly 970 clones, 74% of them singletons; the top ten hold approximately 29%. Normal lung sampling was at least 3 cm from the tumour, as distant as possible. The sequenced sample was non-adjacent lung tissue. The receptors were sampled from a human donor with non-small cell lung cancer.

The CDR3 bases are TGTGCCAGCAGCCCCGGGTCTGAAGCTTTCTTT. It yields the protein CASSPGSEAFF. The genes are TRBV6-6 and TRBJ1-1, with D uncertain. The CDR3 sequence is 11 residues long. The ends were cut back, 6 bases at V and 6 bases at J, with 8 bases in the middle. CDR1 MNHNY and CDR2 SVGAGI come from the germline V gene (reference sequence).

The rearrangement uses TRBV4-1 and TRBJ2-7, with a weak D call TRBD2 (6 bases). CDR1 is MGHRA and CDR2 is YSYEKL in the germline V gene. This CDR3 has 14 amino acids. Trimming took off 2 bases at V and 10 bases at J, with 18 bases between the two ends. CDR3 protein: CASSQSSNRDSQYF. The CDR3 nucleotides are TGCGCCAGCAGCCAATCGTCAAACCGGGACTCTCAGTACTTC.

The chain employs TRBV6-1 and TRBJ2-3; TRBD2 is a possible D gene (6 bases). CDR3 length equals 13 residues. V dropped 5 bases and J dropped 6 bases, with 12 bases sitting between them. Germline V CDR1 and CDR2: MNHNS, SASEGT. The CDR3 DNA reads TGTGCCAGCAGTCCCCTTCGGGGGGATACGCAGTATTTT. Protein sequence: CASSPLRGDTQYF.

This chain uses TRBV15 with TRBJ2-7; D may be TRBD2 (5 bases). V was clipped by 1 base and J by 3 bases, with 7 bases between them. Germline V gives CDR1 LNHNV, CDR2 YYDKDF (reference sequence). This CDR3 has 13 residues. CDR3 sequence: CATSRGGNYEQYF. DNA for the CDR3: TGTGCCACCAGCAGAGGAGGGAACTACGAGCAGTACTTC.

The V call is TRBV19, the J call TRBJ1-2, with D possibly TRBD1 on 5 matching bases. Trimming removed 1 base from V and 5 bases from J, with 14 bases in between. Germline CDR1 is LNHDA and CDR2 is SQIVND (reference sequence). This CDR3 is built from 15 residues. The chain's CDR3 is CASSIVGRATYGYTF. The CDR3 coding sequence is TGTGCCAGTAGTATAGTCGGCAGGGCCACTTATGGCTACACCTTC.

For the CDR3, the DNA is TGTGCCAGCAGTGAACAGGCGACCGGGGAGCTGTTTTTT. Translating gives CASSEQATGELFF. The J gene is TRBJ2-2, the V gene TRBV6-4; possible D gene TRBD1, 5 bases. Trimming took 3 bases from V and 5 from J, leaving 7 bases between them. This CDR3 region has 13 residues. Germline V gives CDR1 MRHNA, CDR2 SNTAGT.

V is TRBV6-1 and J is TRBJ2-4, with D tentatively TRBD1 (5 bases). Trimming took 1 base from V and 6 from J, leaving 13 bases between them. Germline values: CDR1 MNHNS, CDR2 SASEGT. This CDR3 spans 15 amino acids. In nucleotides, the CDR3 is TGTGCCAGCAGTGAAGGGGCAGGGCAGGTAAACATTCAGTACTTC. As protein: CASSEGAGQVNIQYF.

This chain uses TRBV4-2 with TRBJ1-6; 10 nucleotides line up with TRBD1. Germline CDR1 reads LGHNA; CDR2 reads YNFKEQ. V was clipped by 0 bases and J by 7 bases; unmatched bases: 9. The length of the CDR3 is 18 residues. Here the CDR3 DNA reads TGTGCCAGCAGCCAAGATCTGACAGGGGGCATGAAAAATTCACCCCTCCACTTT. Translated: CASSQDLTGGMKNSPLHF.

The chain links TRBV5-5 to TRBJ2-1; TRBD1 might be the D (6 bases). Germline V gives CDR1 SGHKS, CDR2 YYEKEE (reference sequence). The CDR3 consists of 15 residues. Trimming took 1 base from V and 8 from J, leaving 16 bases between them. The CDR3 region is CASSLRPQGSDEQFF. CDR3 bases: TGTGCCAGCAGCTTGAGACCCCAGGGGTCCGATGAGCAGTTCTTC.

The gene calls are TRBV4-2 and TRBJ2-3; 10 positions agree with TRBD2. The CDR3 is made up of 16 amino acids. The V and J ends lost 8 bases and 2 bases, in that order; junction bases with no gene match: 10. CDR1 LGHNA and CDR2 YNFKEQ come from the germline V gene. The CDR3 region is CASRIAGGGATDTQYF. The CDR3 region has the DNA TGTGCCAGCCGAATAGCGGGAGGAGGGGCCACAGATACGCAGTATTTT.

The chain is built from TRBV4-3 and TRBJ2-7; D is unresolved. The CDR3 has 13 residues. From germline, CDR1 is LGHNA and CDR2 YSLEER. V was trimmed by 0 bases and J by 6 bases, leaving 9 bases between them. The DNA of the CDR3 is TGCGCCAGCAGCCAAGATCCCTCTACCGAGCAGTACTTC. Its protein is CASSQDPSTEQYF.

This clone has a handful of counts. V and J are TRBV7-8 and TRBJ1-1; 7 nucleotides line up with TRBD1. Trimming at V came to 4 bases and at J to 0 bases, leaving 2 bases not matched to a gene. This CDR3 contains 14 residues. CDR1 is SGHVS, CDR2 FQNEAQ, per germline. CDR3 loop: CASSWGQMNTEAFF. CDR3 sequence (DNA): TGTGCCAGCAGCTGGGGACAGATGAACACTGAAGCTTTCTTT.

This clone occurred a few times. The chain couples TRBV7-9 to TRBJ2-3, with 13 positions matching TRBD2. CDR3 length: 18 residues. Trimming took 5 bases from V and 4 from J; bases not matched to a gene: 12. Looked up from germline, CDR1 is SEHNR and CDR2 is FQNEAQ (reference sequence). CDR3 coding DNA: TGTGCCAGCAGCCCGGCCTCCCAACTAGCGGGAGGGCCAGATACGCAGTATTTT. Translating it yields CASSPASQLAGGPDTQYF.

In this sample, this clone turned up a few times. The rearrangement links TRBV6-1 to TRBJ1-1; D is unclear. V gave up 6 bases and J gave up 8 bases, with 19 bases separating them. CDR1 and CDR2 (germline): MNHNS, SASEGT. This CDR3 is built from 14 residues. The CDR3 is CASRALEEHPEAFF. The CDR3 coding sequence is TGTGCCAGCAGGGCTTTAGAGGAACACCCCGAAGCTTTCTTT.

The chain uses TRBV30 and TRBJ1-6, with a tentative D call TRBD1 (6 bases). The germline CDR1 and CDR2 sequences are GTSNPN and SVGIG (reference sequence). The CDR3 spans 15 residues. Between the trimmed V and J ends, which lost 0 bases and 6 bases, there was a span of 12 bases. The DNA of the CDR3 is TGTGCCTGGAGTGTACAGGGCTTGGGTAATTCACCCCTCCACTTT. Translation: CAWSVQGLGNSPLHF.

This clone appeared a few times. The CDR3 nucleotides are TGTGCCAGCAGCAAAATGGCCAGGGTAGAGGAGACCCAGTACTTC. Translating it yields CASSKMARVEETQYF. The genes are TRBV21-1 and TRBJ2-5; the table's D gene call, TRBD1, was not cross checked with the DNA. TRBV21-1 is a listed pseudogene. The CDR3 has 15 residues.

The chain carries TRBV5-6 and TRBJ2-6; no firm D call. The length of the CDR3 is 17 residues. The germline CDR1 and CDR2 sequences are SGHDT and YYEEEE. Trimming pared 7 bases from V and 5 bases from J, leaving 22 bases between. Written as DNA, the CDR3 is TGTGCCAGCTCTCCTCACAATAGTCACAGTCGGGCCAACGTCCTGACTTTC. The encoded protein is CASSPHNSHSRANVLTF.

This rearrangement joins TRBV28 to TRBJ1-1, with 12 positions matching TRBD1. This CDR3 has 16 residues. Trimming took 3 bases from V and 5 from J; bases not matched to a gene: 7. The V gene's germline CDR1 is MDHEN and CDR2 SYDVKM. DNA of the CDR3: TGTGCCAGCAGTTTCGGGACAGGGGGCAAGTGGACTGAAGCTTTCTTT. This codes for CASSFGTGGKWTEAFF.